This is a list of T cell receptor beta chains from one sample in a study of blood T cell repertoires in COVID-19. The method was immunoSEQ multiplex PCR; TCRdb's version includes in-frame clones alone and lacks a portion of them. The data hold about 210,000 clones, with approximately 89% observed a single time. Sequencing input: peripheral blood. The origin of the receptors is a woman in her thirties or forties with acute or convalescent COVID-19. Each CDR3 is given with its conserved first and last residue. A D gene is named only where the DNA matches it firmly. The listing skips clone size in some rows; elsewhere it reads once, few, many or a size class.

d_gene	j_gene	abundance	v_gene	CDR3aa	CDR3nt
TRBD2	TRBJ2-3	once	TRBV6-6	CASTSLAVGTDTQYF	TGTGCCAGCACCTCACTAGCGGTAGGCACAGATACGCAGTATTTT
NA	TRBJ2-6	NA	TRBV19	CASSPLRAGANVLTF	TGTGCCAGTAGCCCCCTGAGGGCTGGGGCCAACGTCCTGACTTTC
TRBD1	TRBJ1-1	NA	TRBV5-8	CASSQRRGPTEAFF	TGTGCCAGCAGTCAAAGGAGGGGGCCGACTGAAGCTTTCTTT
TRBD1	TRBJ1-1	NA	TRBV5-6	CASSGWRGRTEAFF	TGTGCCAGCAGCGGGTGGAGGGGGCGAACTGAAGCTTTCTTT
TRBD1	TRBJ1-2	NA	TRBV7-2	CASSPASYLRQGWGYTF	TGTGCCAGCAGCCCCGCCTCTTACCTAAGACAGGGCTGGGGCTACACCTTC
NA	TRBJ1-1	NA	TRBV19	CASSIRESTEAFF	TGTGCCAGTAGTATCCGGGAAAGCACTGAAGCTTTCTTT
NA	TRBJ2-1	NA	TRBV14	CASSQERGGQTSYTSSYNEQFF	TGTGCCAGCAGCCAAGAAAGGGGGGGCCAGACCAGTTACACGAGCTCCTACAATGAGCAGTTCTTC
NA	TRBJ2-1	NA	TRBV4-1	CASSHPPRHAYNEQFF	TGCGCCAGCAGCCACCCCCCCAGACATGCCTACAATGAGCAGTTCTTC
TRBD2	TRBJ2-3	NA	TRBV10-3	CAISGLAGGAGDTQYF	TGTGCCATCAGCGGACTAGCGGGGGGAGCGGGGGATACGCAGTATTTT
NA	TRBJ1-3	NA	TRBV10-1	CASSEPGHSGNTIYF	TGCGCCAGCAGTGAACCAGGTCACTCTGGAAACACCATATATTTT
TRBD1	TRBJ1-2	few	TRBV12-5	CASGLGDRYGYTF	TGTGCTAGTGGTTTGGGGGACAGGTATGGCTACACCTTC
NA	TRBJ1-6	NA	TRBV5-1	CASSQTGFLSEPLHF	TGCGCCAGCAGCCAAACAGGGTTTTTGAGTGAACCCCTCCACTTT
TRBD1	TRBJ2-1	NA	TRBV25-1	CAREFVSGGSDNEQFF	TGTGCCAGGGAATTCGTGTCAGGGGGATCGGACAATGAGCAGTTCTTC
NA	TRBJ1-4	NA	TRBV7-8	CASSFSIAEKLFF	TGTGCCAGCAGTTTTAGTATAGCAGAAAAACTGTTTTTT
NA	TRBJ1-6	NA	TRBV27	CASATFNSPLHF	TGTGCCAGCGCTACCTTTAATTCACCCCTCCACTTT
TRBD1	TRBJ1-2	NA	TRBV30	CAWRLTGFGYTF	TGTGCCTGGAGGTTGACAGGGTTCGGCTACACCTTC
NA	TRBJ1-1	NA	TRBV5-8	CASSFGGVPTEAFF	TGTGCCAGCAGCTTTGGAGGGGTACCAACTGAAGCTTTCTTT
TRBD2	TRBJ2-1	NA	TRBV18	CASSPPSSGGANEQFF	TGTGCCAGCTCACCACCGAGTAGCGGGGGGGCCAATGAGCAGTTCTTC
NA	TRBJ1-1	once	TRBV7-6	CASSLEESSEAFF	TGTGCCAGCAGCTTAGAAGAGAGTTCTGAAGCTTTCTTT
TRBD1	TRBJ1-1	NA	TRBV6-1	CASSVGRTGLRNTEAFF	TGTGCCAGCAGTGTAGGCCGGACAGGGTTGAGGAACACTGAAGCTTTCTTT
TRBD2	TRBJ2-1	NA	TRBV10-3	CAISESRLAGFSEQFF	TGTGCCATCAGTGAGTCGAGGCTAGCGGGGTTTAGTGAGCAGTTCTTC
NA	TRBJ2-3	NA	TRBV19	CASGRGLSKARTDTQYF	TGTGCCAGTGGCAGGGGACTATCAAAGGCGAGGACAGATACGCAGTATTTT
TRBD2	TRBJ2-3	once	TRBV2	CASRWRGGSDTQYF	TGTGCCAGCAGGTGGCGGGGGGGATCAGATACGCAGTATTTT
NA	TRBJ2-6	NA	TRBV19	CASSIATGSGANVLTF	TGTGCCAGTAGTATAGCGACGGGCTCTGGGGCCAACGTCCTGACTTTC
TRBD1	TRBJ2-1	NA	TRBV7-9	CASSHPDRLEQFF	TGTGCCAGCAGCCATCCGGACAGGTTAGAGCAGTTCTTC
TRBD1	TRBJ2-2	NA	TRBV28	CASRETGYGANTGELFF	TGTGCCAGCAGAGAGACAGGGTATGGCGCGAACACCGGGGAGCTGTTTTTT
NA	TRBJ1-4	NA	TRBV7-9	CASSFEGTLHEKLFF	TGTGCCAGCAGCTTTGAGGGAACTCTACATGAAAAACTGTTTTTT
NA	TRBJ1-2	NA	TRBV7-8	CASRPGGIGNGYTF	TGTGCCAGCCGGCCGGGAGGAATCGGGAATGGCTACACCTTC
TRBD1	TRBJ1-2	NA	TRBV5-1	CASSFLGQGYRGYTF	TGCGCCAGCAGCTTCCTGGGACAGGGATATAGGGGCTACACCTTC
NA	TRBJ2-1	NA	TRBV5-4	CASSFRLGNEQFF	TGTGCCAGCAGCTTCAGACTGGGCAATGAGCAGTTCTTC
NA	TRBJ1-5	NA	TRBV19	CASSTVQEGKNQPQHF	TGTGCCAGTAGCACTGTTCAGGAGGGGAAAAATCAGCCCCAGCATTTT
NA	TRBJ1-2	NA	TRBV6-5	CASRLTGPGYTF	TGTGCCAGCAGGCTTACAGGGCCTGGCTACACCTTC
NA	TRBJ2-5	NA	TRBV14	CASSQGGRGTQYF	TGTGCCAGCAGCCAAGGGGGAAGGGGGACCCAGTACTTC